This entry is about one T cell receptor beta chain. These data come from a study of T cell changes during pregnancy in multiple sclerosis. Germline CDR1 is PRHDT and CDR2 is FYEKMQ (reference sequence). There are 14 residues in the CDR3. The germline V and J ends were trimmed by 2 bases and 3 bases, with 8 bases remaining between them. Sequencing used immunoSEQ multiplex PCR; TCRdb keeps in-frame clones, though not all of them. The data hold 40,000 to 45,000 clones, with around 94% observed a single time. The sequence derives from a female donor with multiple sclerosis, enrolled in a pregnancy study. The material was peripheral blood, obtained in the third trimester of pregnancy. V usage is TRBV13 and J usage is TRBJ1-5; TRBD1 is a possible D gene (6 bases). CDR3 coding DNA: TGTGCCAGCAGCTTACAGGGGAACAATCAGCCCCAGCATTTT. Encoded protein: CASSLQGNNQPQHF.